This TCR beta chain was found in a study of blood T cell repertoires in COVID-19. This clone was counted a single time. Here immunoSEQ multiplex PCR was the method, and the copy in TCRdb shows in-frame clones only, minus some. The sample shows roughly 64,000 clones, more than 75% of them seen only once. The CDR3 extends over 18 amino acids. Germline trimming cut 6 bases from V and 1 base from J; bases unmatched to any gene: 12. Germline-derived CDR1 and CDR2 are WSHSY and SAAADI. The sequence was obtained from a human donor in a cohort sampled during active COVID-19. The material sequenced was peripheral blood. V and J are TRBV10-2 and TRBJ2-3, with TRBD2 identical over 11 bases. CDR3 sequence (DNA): TGCGCCAGCAGCCCGACAGGGCCGACTAGCGGGGGCACAGATACGCAGTATTTT. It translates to CASSPTGPTSGGTDTQYF.